This T cell receptor (beta chain) was identified during a study of OX40 agonist ivuxolimab in advanced cancers. Across the study: Ivuxolimab, an agonistic anti-OX40 (CD134) antibody, was given to patients. Administration of intravenous ivuxolimab to patients occurred every 2 weeks at 0.01 to 10 mg/kg. General study points: More expanded clones were seen, on average, in CD8+ T cells than in CD4+. Low clonal expansion, among the lowest seen, marked partial responders at 0.1-3.0 mg/kg.

CDR3 length equals 15 residues. Germline lookup yields CDR1 MNHEY and CDR2 SMNVEV (reference sequence). Trimming cost V 2 bases and J 1 base, with 8 bases left between them. Profiling relied on immunoSEQ multiplex PCR, and the TCRdb table lists in-frame clones only, not all of them. The table has about 26,000 clones, 76% seen once. This clone occurred a few times. As yet, its antigen is unknown. The sample was CD4+ or CD8+ T cells sorted from blood, taken in a trial of the OX40 agonist ivuxolimab. This clonotype was sampled from an adult with an advanced solid tumor such as melanoma, head and neck, liver or kidney cancer. This chain joins TRBV27 and TRBJ2-2; D is unresolved. CDR3 nucleotide sequence: TGTGCCAGCAGTTTACAGAACCTGAACACCGGGGAGCTGTTTTTT. Amino acids: CASSLQNLNTGELFF.